The clone carrying this T cell receptor (beta chain) has more than one count but fewer than ten. TCRdb analysed the 5' RACE reads with MiXCR anew, one entry per CDR3 protein. The table shows some 60,000 distinct CDR3 sequences, with about 10% occurring only once. This sample was included in a study of early T cells in non-severe SARS-CoV-2 infection. Study in general: Sequenced material consisted of bulk RNA (from unsorted whole blood), and chains were unpaired.

Looked up from germline, CDR1 is SGHTA and CDR2 is FQGNSA. The V and J ends lost 4 bases and 7 bases respectively, with 16 bases between them. This CDR3 contains 15 residues. The chain uses TRBV7-2 and TRBJ2-2; tentatively, D is TRBD1 (5 bases). The source of this sequence is an adult who was a healthcare worker with PCR-confirmed SARS-CoV-2 infection or an uninfected control (not recorded which). The sample taken for sequencing was whole blood. The CDR3 sequence is CASSYLSRDVGELFF. The CDR3 DNA reads as TGTGCCAGCAGCTACCTTTCCAGGGATGTCGGGGAGCTGTTTTTT. Full variable domain (remainder filled in from reference TRBV7-2 and TRBJ2-2): GAGVSQSPSNKVTEKGKDVELRCDPISGHTALYWYRQSLGQGLEFLIYFQGNSAPDKSGLPSDRFSAERTGGSVSTLTIQRTQQEDSAVYLCASSYLSRDVGELFFGEGSRLTVL.